The clone carrying this T cell receptor (beta chain) turned up a few times. Its antigen is as yet unknown. Cells are PBMCs isolated from 10 ml of fresh blood. The sample originates from a study of T cells in Graves' hyperthyroidism and ophthalmopathy. On the study more broadly: Specimen type is peripheral blood, collected at initial diagnosis prior to any treatment.

Authors of the study amplified TCR beta CDR3 regions from RNA transcripts. A first-round RT-PCR of the TCR CDR3 used the HTBI primer set. TCRdb called the multiplex PCR reads again in MiXCR, with one record for every CDR3 protein. Found here are about 740,000 distinct CDR3 sequences, 14% of them singletons; the top ten hold 9.5% to 13%. Trimming removed 3 bases from V and 3 bases from J, with 15 bases in between. Germline V lookup: CDR1 LNHDA, CDR2 SQIVND (reference sequence). CDR3 length equals 15 residues. Overall study findings and caveats: In validation, the model predicted ophthalmopathy. These predictions came a median about 6.2 months before onset. Ophthalmopathy stood apart from stable hyperthyroidism in a 13 V-J model.

This chain links TRBV19 with TRBJ2-7; D is uncertain. Sequenced input: blood. This receptor was taken from a woman aged 18-29 years with Graves' hyperthyroidism. The CDR3 sequence: CASSMRPSPIYEQYF. The CDR3 region has the DNA TGTGCCAGTAGTATGCGCCCTTCCCCTATCTACGAGCAGTACTTC. Based on the CDR3 plus reference TRBV19 and TRBJ2-7, the full variable domain is DGGITQSPKYLFRKEGQNVTLSCEQNLNHDAMYWYRQDPGQGLRLIYYSQIVNDFQKGDIAEGYSVSREKKESFPLTVTSAQKNPTAFYLCASSMRPSPIYEQYFGPGTRLTVT.